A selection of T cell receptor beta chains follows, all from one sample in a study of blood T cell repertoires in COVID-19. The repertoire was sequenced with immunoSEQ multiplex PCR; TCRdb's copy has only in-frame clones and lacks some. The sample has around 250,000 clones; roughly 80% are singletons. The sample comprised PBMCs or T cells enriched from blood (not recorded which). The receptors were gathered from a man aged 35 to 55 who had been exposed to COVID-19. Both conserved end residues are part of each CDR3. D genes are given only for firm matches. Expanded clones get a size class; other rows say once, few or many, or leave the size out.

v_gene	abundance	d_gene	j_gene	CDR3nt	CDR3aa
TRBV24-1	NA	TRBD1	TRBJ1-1	TGTGCCACCAGTGGTACGACAGGGGGCGAGTTTAAAGCTTTCTTT	CATSGTTGGEFKAFF
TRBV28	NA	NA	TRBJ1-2	TGTGCCAGCAGTCGCCTCAGTTGGGGCTACACCTTC	CASSRLSWGYTF
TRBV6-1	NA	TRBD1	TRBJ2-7	TGTGCCAGCAGTGAAGATTGGAGTCGGACAGGGGGCAACGAGCAGTACTTC	CASSEDWSRTGGNEQYF
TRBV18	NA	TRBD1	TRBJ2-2	TGTGCCAGCTCAAGAGACAGGGGAGGCACCGGGGAGCTGTTTTTT	CASSRDRGGTGELFF
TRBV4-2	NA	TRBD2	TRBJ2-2	TGTGCCAGCAGCCTTAGGACTAGCGGGAATGTCGCCGGGGAGCTGTTTTTT	CASSLRTSGNVAGELFF
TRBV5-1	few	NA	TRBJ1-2	TGCGCCAGCAGCTTGGGGCGGCTCTATGGCTACACCTTC	CASSLGRLYGYTF
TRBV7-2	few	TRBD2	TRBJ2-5	TGTGCCAGCAGCCCCCTAGGCGGGCTAGCGGGAGCTTGGGAGACCCAGTACTTC	CASSPLGGLAGAWETQYF
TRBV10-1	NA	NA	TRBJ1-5	TGCGCCAGCCAGAGGGCGAAAAATAGCAATCAGCCCCAGCATTTT	CASQRAKNSNQPQHF
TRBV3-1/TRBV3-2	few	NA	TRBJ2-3	TGTGCCAGCAGCCACGCTAGCGGCACAGATACGCAGTATTTT	CASSHASGTDTQYF
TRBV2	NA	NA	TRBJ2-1	TGTGCCACCCCCAAGGGGGGGTCAATGAGCAGTCAGTTCTTC	CATPKGGSMSSQFF
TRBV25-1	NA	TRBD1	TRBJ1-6	TGTGCCAGCTGTGGGACAGGGCGGGAATCACCCCTCCACTTT	CASCGTGRESPLHF
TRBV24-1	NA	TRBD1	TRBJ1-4	TGTGCCACCAGCGTGATCCGGGACAGGGTTCCGGCAACTAATGAAAAACTGTTTTTT	CATSVIRDRVPATNEKLFF
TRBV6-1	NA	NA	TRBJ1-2	TGTGCCAGCAGTGCGACCAGCAGGTACTCTCCCTATGGCTACACCTTC	CASSATSRYSPYGYTF
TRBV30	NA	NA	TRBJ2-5	TGTGCCTGTACTGGCTCTGGGGGGAGAGGGCGAGAGACCCAGTACTTC	CACTGSGGRGRETQYF